The TCR beta chain described here comes from a study of Graves' ophthalmopathy and Graves' hyperthyroidism. Amplification from RNA transcripts yielded the TCR beta CDR3 regions. First-round RT-PCR relied on HTBI primers, and a second-round multiplex PCR came next. TCRdb processed the multiplex PCR reads anew with MiXCR; each CDR3 protein has one entry. The sample has about 660,000 distinct CDR3 sequences; about two fifths are singletons. There are 14 residues in the CDR3. Losses at the gene ends were 8 bases for V and 8 bases for J; bases not matched to a gene: 11. Germline V CDR1 and CDR2: MNHNY, SVGAGI (reference sequence). As concerns this clonotype: Its antigen remains unidentified.

Findings of the study overall: Blood also contained most of the expanded thyroid clonotypes above 0.001 frequency.

The sample consisted of peripheral blood. The clonotype originates from an adult man with Graves' ophthalmopathy. The chain is built from TRBV6-6 and TRBJ2-2, with TRBD2 matching over 7 bases. The CDR3 is CASGGVHRPGELFF. The CDR3 DNA is TGTGCCAGCGGGGGGGTCCATAGGCCAGGGGAGCTGTTTTTT.